The 10 T cell receptor beta chains below come from one sample, sequenced in a study of blood T cell repertoires in COVID-19. Here immunoSEQ multiplex PCR was the method, and the copy in TCRdb shows in-frame clones only, minus some. The sample lists over 60,000 clones, approximately 84% occurring once. Sequencing was done on a sample of peripheral blood. These receptors were collected from a human donor in a cohort sampled during active COVID-19.

The V call is TRBV2, the J call TRBJ2-5; D is ambiguous. V lost 5 bases and J 4 bases, leaving 5 bases between the germline ends. This CDR3 region has 11 residues. Germline lookup yields CDR1 SNHLY and CDR2 FYNNEI. The CDR3 loop is CASSSIETQYF. CDR3 bases: TGTGCCAGCAGTTCTATAGAGACCCAGTACTTC. Full variable domain (missing parts from reference TRBV2 and TRBJ2-5): EPEVTQTPSHQVTQMGQEVILRCVPISNHLYFYWYRQILGQKVEFLVSFYNNEISEKSEIFDDQFSVERPDGSNFTLKIRSTKLEDSAMYFCASSSIETQYFGPGTRLLVL.

The chain couples TRBV7-2 to TRBJ2-1; 10 bases match TRBD2. The CDR3 sequence is 15 residues long. Germline V gene lookup returns CDR1 SGHTA and CDR2 FQGNSA. The junction had 6 bases not matched to a gene; V was cut back by 5 bases and J by 5 bases. DNA for the CDR3: TGTGCCAGCAGCCCTCGGACTAGCGGAGACAATGAGCAGTTCTTC. Its translation: CASSPRTSGDNEQFF.

The chain links TRBV20-1 to TRBJ2-4; weak D call: TRBD2 (6 bases). Germline V lookup: CDR1 DFQATT, CDR2 SNEGSKA (reference sequence). This CDR3 is built from 11 residues. In DNA form, the CDR3 reads TGCAGCGCGGGACCAAGGGACATTCAGTACTTC. Translated: CSAGPRDIQYF.

V usage is TRBV6-5 and J usage is TRBJ1-1; 10 nucleotides align to TRBD1. The V gene end was trimmed by 5 bases and the J gene end by 4 bases; junction bases not matched to a gene: 7. The CDR3 runs to 15 residues. Germline CDR1 MNHEY, CDR2 SVGAGI. CDR3 coding DNA: TGTGCCAGCAGTCACCGGGACAGGGGCCTCACTGAAGCTTTCTTT. Amino acid sequence: CASSHRDRGLTEAFF.

This chain links TRBV21-1 with TRBJ1-6. TRBV21-1 corresponds to a pseudogene. CDR3 size: 16 residues. As DNA, the CDR3 is TGTGCCAGCAGCAAAGATAGAGGCGTCGGGAATTCACCCCTCCACTTT. Protein: CASSKDRGVGNSPLHF.

This chain uses TRBV11-2 with TRBJ2-6; TRBD1 matches at 7 bases. Germline V gene lookup returns CDR1 SGHAT and CDR2 FQNNGV. After removal of 10 bases from V and 0 bases from J, the junction contained 6 bases not matched to a gene. The CDR3 has 15 amino acids. In nucleotides, the CDR3 is TGTGCCAACAGGGGAGTGTACTCTGGGGCCAACGTCCTGACTTTC. It is translated as CANRGVYSGANVLTF.

The gene calls are TRBV6-5 and TRBJ1-5; the D gene is possibly TRBD1 (6 bases). The CDR3 covers 15 residues. Trimming took 6 bases from V and 1 from J, leaving 13 bases between them. CDR1 and CDR2 from the germline V gene are MNHEY and SVGAGI. CDR3 DNA: TGTGCCAGCAGATTGTCAGGGGTAAGCAATCAGCCCCAGCATTTT. Its protein product is CASRLSGVSNQPQHF.

This chain uses TRBV9 with TRBJ2-7, with 7 positions matching TRBD1. The CDR3 extends over 15 amino acids. Trimming at V came to 3 bases and at J to 0 bases, leaving 6 bases not matched to a gene. CDR1 SGDLS and CDR2 YYNGEE come from the germline V gene. CDR3 in amino acids: CASSEGQSSSYEQYF. CDR3 nucleotides: TGTGCCAGCAGCGAGGGACAGAGCAGCTCCTACGAGCAGTACTTC.

The chain uses TRBV4-1 and TRBJ1-4; D is possibly TRBD1 (5 bases). The V gene's germline CDR1 is MGHRA and CDR2 YSYEKL. Trimming took 3 bases from V and 4 from J, leaving 12 bases between them. The CDR3 spans 15 residues. The CDR3 reads CASSHAVGGNEKLFF. In DNA form, the CDR3 reads TGCGCCAGCAGCCACGCCGTGGGGGGTAATGAAAAACTGTTTTTT.

The V and J genes are TRBV6-1 and TRBJ1-5; D is possibly TRBD1 (6 bases). Germline values: CDR1 MNHNS, CDR2 SASEGT. Trimming removed 2 bases from V and 2 bases from J, with 13 bases in between. The CDR3 has 16 residues. The CDR3 reads CASSESGQRGNQPQHF. Here the CDR3 DNA reads TGTGCCAGCAGTGAATCTGGACAGAGAGGCAATCAGCCCCAGCATTTT.